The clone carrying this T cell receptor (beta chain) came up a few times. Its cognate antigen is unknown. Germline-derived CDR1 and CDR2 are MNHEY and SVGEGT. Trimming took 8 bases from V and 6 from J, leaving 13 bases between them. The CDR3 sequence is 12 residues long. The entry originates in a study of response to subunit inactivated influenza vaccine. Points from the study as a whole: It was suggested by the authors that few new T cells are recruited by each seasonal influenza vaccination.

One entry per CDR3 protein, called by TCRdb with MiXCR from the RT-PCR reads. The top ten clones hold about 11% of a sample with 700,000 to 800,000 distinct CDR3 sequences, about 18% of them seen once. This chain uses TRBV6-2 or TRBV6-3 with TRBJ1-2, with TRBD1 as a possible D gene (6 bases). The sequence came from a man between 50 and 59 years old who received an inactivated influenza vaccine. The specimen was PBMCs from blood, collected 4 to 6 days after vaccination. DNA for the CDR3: TGTGCCAGCTCTGACAGGACCGATGGCTACACCTTC. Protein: CASSDRTDGYTF.